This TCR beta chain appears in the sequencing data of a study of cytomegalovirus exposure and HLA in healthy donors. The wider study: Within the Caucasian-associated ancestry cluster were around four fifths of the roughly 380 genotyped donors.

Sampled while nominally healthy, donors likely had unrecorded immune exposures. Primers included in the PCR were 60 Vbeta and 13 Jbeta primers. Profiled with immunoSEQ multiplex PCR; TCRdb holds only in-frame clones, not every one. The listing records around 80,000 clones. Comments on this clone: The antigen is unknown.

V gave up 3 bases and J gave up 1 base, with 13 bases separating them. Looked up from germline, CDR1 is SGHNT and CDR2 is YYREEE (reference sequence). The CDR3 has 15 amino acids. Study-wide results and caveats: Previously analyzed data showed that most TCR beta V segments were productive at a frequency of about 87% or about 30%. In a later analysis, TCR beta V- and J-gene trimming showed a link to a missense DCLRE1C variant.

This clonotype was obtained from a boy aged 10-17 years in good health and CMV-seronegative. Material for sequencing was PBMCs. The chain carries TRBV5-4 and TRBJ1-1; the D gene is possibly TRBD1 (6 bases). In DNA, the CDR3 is TGTGCCAGCAGCTCCCCGACAGGCCCGAACACTGAAGCTTTCTTT. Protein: CASSSPTGPNTEAFF.